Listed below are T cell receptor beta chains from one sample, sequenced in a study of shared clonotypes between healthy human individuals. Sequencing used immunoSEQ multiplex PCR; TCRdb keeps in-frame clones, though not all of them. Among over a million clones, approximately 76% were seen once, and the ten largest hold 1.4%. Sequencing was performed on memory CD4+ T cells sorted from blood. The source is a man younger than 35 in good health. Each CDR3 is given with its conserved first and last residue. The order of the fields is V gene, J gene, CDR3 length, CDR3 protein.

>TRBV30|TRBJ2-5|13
CAWSTGGAETQYF
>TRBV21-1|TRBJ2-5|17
CASSKDRQQVPPETQYF
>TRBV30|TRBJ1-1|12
CAWSLEGPEAFF
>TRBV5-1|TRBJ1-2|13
CASSFDINYGYTF
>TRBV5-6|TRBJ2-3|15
CASSLKSGGVNTQYF
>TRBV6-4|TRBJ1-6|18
CASRVRDRGDSYNSPLHF
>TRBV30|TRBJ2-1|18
CAWSVRPTARSSYNEQFF
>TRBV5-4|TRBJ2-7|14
CASSLSTGRAEQYF
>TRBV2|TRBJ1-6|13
CASRADHNSPLHF
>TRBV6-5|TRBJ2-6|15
CASSYGMVGANVLTF
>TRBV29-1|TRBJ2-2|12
CSVTTNTGELFF
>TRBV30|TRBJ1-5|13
CAWDEGAGQPQHF
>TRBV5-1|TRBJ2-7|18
CASSPPGLAGISSYEQYF
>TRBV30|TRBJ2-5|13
CAWTKGWGETQYF
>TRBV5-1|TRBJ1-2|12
CASSIDSYGYTF
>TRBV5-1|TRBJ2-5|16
CASSSYPGRIRETQYF
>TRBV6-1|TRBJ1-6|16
CASSEIMSSYNSPLHF
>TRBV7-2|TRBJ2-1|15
CASSLAGQGANEQFF
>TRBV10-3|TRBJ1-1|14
CAISDGTQNTEAFF
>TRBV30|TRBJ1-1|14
CAWMEGGINTEAFF
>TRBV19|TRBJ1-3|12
CASTRGGNTIYF
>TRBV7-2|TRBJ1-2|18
CASSLGSSGGMRSYGYTF
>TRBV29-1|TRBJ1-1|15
CSVNYPGSRDTEAFF
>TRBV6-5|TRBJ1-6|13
CASSYRRNSPLHF
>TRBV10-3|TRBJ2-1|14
CAISEEMGVSEQFF
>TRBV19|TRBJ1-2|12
CASSVEKSGYTF
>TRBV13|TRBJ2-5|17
CASSLGLNLLSGGTQYF
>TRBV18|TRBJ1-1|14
CASSLLEGNTEAFF
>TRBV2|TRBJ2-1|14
CASSDRGLNNEQFF
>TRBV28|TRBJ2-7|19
CASSLPPGQGNGVTYEQYF
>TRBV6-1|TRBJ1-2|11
CASSEAVGPSF
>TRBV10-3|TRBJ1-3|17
CAIRSMVQGGSGNTIYF
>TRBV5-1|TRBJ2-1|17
CASSPQPTSGGHNEQFF
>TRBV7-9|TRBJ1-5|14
CASSLGAGNQPQHF
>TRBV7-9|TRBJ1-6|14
CASSLRQANSPLHF
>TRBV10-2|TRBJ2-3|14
CASRLAGSTDTQYF
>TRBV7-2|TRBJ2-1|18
CASSHVRTSGGRGDEQFF
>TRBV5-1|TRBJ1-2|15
CASSWGNQGNYGYTF
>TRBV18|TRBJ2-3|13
CASSPNEADTQYF
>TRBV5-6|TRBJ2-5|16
CASSLDSLYWDSTQYF
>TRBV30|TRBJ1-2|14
CAWSVGQGVDGYTF
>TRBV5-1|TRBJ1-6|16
CASSAQTGARNSPLHF